The 29 T cell receptor beta chains presented below share a single source sample, sequenced in a study of control samples from healthy donors and cancer patients. The repertoire was sequenced with immunoSEQ multiplex PCR; TCRdb's copy has only in-frame clones and lacks some. In the table there are roughly 130,000 clones, about 93% of which are singletons. Sequenced input: PBMCs. Receptor source: a man in his fifties with head and neck cancer.

This clone showed up just once. The rearrangement joins TRBV2 to TRBJ1-1, with 8 bases identical to TRBD1. Germline loops: CDR1 SNHLY, CDR2 FYNNEI. With V trimmed by 7 bases and J by 2 bases, 12 bases remained unmatched. This CDR3 is 16 amino acids long. CDR3 sequence reads: CASTRGQGAVNTEAFF. In nucleotides, the CDR3 is TGTGCCAGCACCCGAGGGCAGGGGGCAGTTAACACTGAAGCTTTCTTT.

The rearrangement joins TRBV3-1 (or the pseudogene TRBV3-2) to TRBJ2-1, with 12 bases that match TRBD2. The CDR3 extends over 15 amino acids. V shed 4 bases, J shed 3 bases, and the junction held 1 base outside the gene matches. Germline assignment: CDR1 LGHDT and CDR2 YNNKEL (reference sequence). The CDR3 DNA is TGTGCCAGCAGCCGGGGACTAGCGGGCTACAATGAGCAGTTCTTC. It codes for CASSRGLAGYNEQFF.

V is TRBV24-1 and J is TRBJ2-2; possibly TRBD1 or TRBD2 for D (5 bases each). This CDR3 is built from 15 residues. Trimming pared 9 bases from V and 0 bases from J, leaving 13 bases between. Germline CDR1 reads KGHDR; CDR2 reads SFDVKD. CDR3 DNA: TGTGCCACCCAACCAGGGACCTCGAACACCGGGGAGCTGTTTTTT. Protein sequence: CATQPGTSNTGELFF.

This clone was observed a handful of times. J is TRBJ1-6 and V is TRBV6-5; D is unclear. CDR1 is MNHEY, CDR2 SVGAGI, per germline. CDR3 length: 15 amino acids. Trimming stripped 3 bases from V and 7 bases from J, with 13 bases between. This chain's CDR3 is CASSYYAQSNSPLHF. CDR3 bases: TGTGCCAGCAGTTATTACGCGCAGTCGAATTCACCCCTCCACTTT.

In this sample, this clone turned up once. This chain links TRBV7-9 with TRBJ2-1; 9 bases fit TRBD1. Trimming took 1 base from V and 7 from J; bases not matched to a gene: 8. Germline V CDR1 and CDR2: SEHNR, FQNEAQ (reference sequence). The CDR3 sequence is 16 residues long. Here the CDR3 reads CASSLVGTGYTNEQFF. CDR3 sequence (DNA): TGTGCCAGCAGCTTAGTTGGGACAGGGTATACAAATGAGCAGTTCTTC.

The chain couples TRBV19 to TRBJ1-5, with D possibly TRBD1 on 6 matching bases. CDR1 and CDR2 (germline): LNHDA, SQIVND (reference sequence). This CDR3 comprises 15 residues. Trimming left V 5 bases short and J 6 bases short, with 17 bases between. The CDR3 here is CASSVHRDGTQPQHF. Written as DNA, the CDR3 is TGTGCCAGTAGTGTCCACAGGGACGGAACTCAGCCCCAGCATTTT.

The rearrangement uses TRBV30 and TRBJ1-1, with 8 bases lining up with TRBD1. Losses at the gene ends were 7 bases for V and 1 base for J; bases not matched to a gene: 8. The CDR3 consists of 14 residues. Germline CDR1 reads GTSNPN; CDR2 reads SVGIG (reference sequence). CDR3 nucleotide sequence: TGTGCCTCGACAGGGGCCGGGACGAACACTGAAGCTTTCTTT. Translated, it gives CASTGAGTNTEAFF.

This chain uses TRBV5-1 with TRBJ2-2; 8 nucleotides agree with TRBD1. The CDR3 has 15 amino acids. Germline CDR1 and CDR2: SGHRS and YFSETQ. V lost 0 bases and J lost 3; bases outside the gene matches: 1. CDR3 DNA sequence: TGCGCCAGCAGCTTGGCGGACAGGGACACCGGGGAGCTGTTTTTT. Protein product: CASSLADRDTGELFF. Together with reference TRBV5-1 and TRBJ2-2, the CDR3 gives the full variable domain: KAGVTQTPRYLIKTRGQQVTLSCSPISGHRSVSWYQQTPGQGLQFLFEYFSETQRNKGNFPGRFSGRQFSNSRSEMNVSTLELGDSALYLCASSLADRDTGELFFGEGSRLTVL.

The chain has TRBV15 and TRBJ1-4; 8 nucleotides line up with TRBD1. The length of the CDR3 is 16 residues. The V and J ends lost 4 bases and 3 bases, in that order; junction bases with no gene match: 7. Germline assignment: CDR1 LNHNV and CDR2 YYDKDF (reference sequence). The CDR3 nucleotides are TGTGCCACCAGCATGAGGGGACAGGCACCTAATGAAAAACTGTTTTTT. This codes for CATSMRGQAPNEKLFF.

The chain combines TRBV5-1 with TRBJ2-1, with 7 positions matching TRBD1. Trimming cost V 4 bases and J 3 bases; bases outside gene matches: 7. The germline CDR1 and CDR2 sequences are SGHRS and YFSETQ. The CDR3 is 15 residues long. The CDR3 loop reads CASSPDRVGYNEQFF. The CDR3 region has the DNA TGCGCCAGCAGCCCCGACAGGGTAGGCTACAATGAGCAGTTCTTC.

The gene calls are TRBV28 and TRBJ2-3; no firm D call. This CDR3 is 12 amino acids long. Germline V gene lookup returns CDR1 MDHEN and CDR2 SYDVKM. V was shortened by 5 bases and J by 7 bases, with 10 bases between the two germline ends. The CDR3 nucleotides are TGTGCCAGCAGTACCCAGCCAAATACGCAGTATTTT. Translated: CASSTQPNTQYF.

The V gene is TRBV21-1, the J gene TRBJ2-5. TRBV21-1 is annotated as a pseudogene. CDR3 length: 15 amino acids. In nucleotides, the CDR3 is TGTGCCAGCACCCCAGAACCTACCTTGGGGGAGACCCAGTACTTC. Protein: CASTPEPTLGETQYF.

V gene TRBV5-4 combines with J gene TRBJ1-2; D gene ambiguous. With 1 base removed from V and 0 bases from J, the gap between germline ends came to 10 bases. CDR1 is SGHNT, CDR2 YYREEE, per germline (reference sequence). This CDR3 comprises 15 residues. The CDR3 here is CASSLSGRANYGYTF. CDR3 sequence (DNA): TGTGCCAGCAGCTTGTCCGGGAGAGCTAACTATGGCTACACCTTC.

This clone has just one count. V gene TRBV11-1 combines with J gene TRBJ2-2; TRBD1 is a possible D gene (6 bases). Germline V CDR1 and CDR2: SGHAT, FQDESV (reference sequence). The V end lost 3 bases, the J end lost 4 bases, and 12 bases lay between the germline ends. The CDR3 length is 15 residues. The CDR3 protein is CASSFEGVGTGELFF. In nucleotides, the CDR3 is TGTGCCAGCAGCTTCGAGGGGGTAGGCACCGGGGAGCTGTTTTTT.

V and J are TRBV9 and TRBJ1-1; D is unresolved. With 4 bases removed from V and 6 bases from J, the gap between germline ends came to 16 bases. CDR3 length: 14 residues. CDR1 and CDR2 from the germline V gene are SGDLS and YYNGEE. Here the CDR3 DNA reads TGTGCCAGCAGCCCCCCTGTTGGAAACGCTGAAGCTTTCTTT. This gives the protein CASSPPVGNAEAFF.

The V and J genes are TRBV30 and TRBJ1-5; D not resolved. This CDR3 has 13 amino acids. Trimming removed 2 bases from V and 8 bases from J, with 13 bases in between. Germline loops: CDR1 GTSNPN, CDR2 SVGIG (reference sequence). CDR3 nucleotides: TGTGCCTGGAGTCCCGGGTGGGAGAAGCCCCAGCATTTT. Its protein product is CAWSPGWEKPQHF.

The chain recombines TRBV2 with TRBJ1-2; unclear D gene. V lost 8 bases and J 5 bases, leaving 12 bases between the germline ends. The CDR3 contains 12 residues. Germline CDR1 reads SNHLY; CDR2 reads FYNNEI. This chain's CDR3 is CASCWFGYGYTF. In DNA, the CDR3 is TGTGCCAGCTGCTGGTTCGGTTATGGCTACACCTTC.

The chain employs TRBV4-3 and TRBJ1-4; no clear D gene. Germline-derived CDR1 and CDR2 are LGHNA and YSLEER. CDR3 size: 15 residues. Trimming took off 0 bases at V and 5 bases at J, with 10 bases between the two ends. CDR3 in DNA: TGCGCCAGCAGCCAAGAGAGAAAGAGGAATGAAAAACTGTTTTTT. This codes for CASSQERKRNEKLFF.

The chain employs TRBV2 and TRBJ2-7; D ambiguous. Per the germline V gene, CDR1 is SNHLY and CDR2 is FYNNEI. Trimming stripped 3 bases from V and 2 bases from J, with 17 bases between. The CDR3 is 16 residues long. The CDR3 sequence: CASSDGFTGGTYEQYF. The DNA of the CDR3 is TGTGCCAGCAGTGATGGGTTCACGGGTGGGACCTACGAGCAGTACTTC.

This rearrangement joins TRBV5-1 to TRBJ2-7, with a tentative D call TRBD1 (5 bases). The V gene lost 7 bases and the J gene lost 7 bases, with 24 bases spanning the gap. The CDR3 contains 15 residues. Germline V lookup: CDR1 SGHRS, CDR2 YFSETQ. The CDR3 loop reads CASAYWWGRVLEQYF. CDR3 bases: TGCGCCAGCGCCTATTGGTGGGGCAGGGTTCTGGAGCAGTACTTC.

The gene calls are TRBV28 and TRBJ1-1; D possibly corresponds to TRBD1 (6 bases). V was shortened by 3 bases and J by 4 bases, with 12 bases between the two germline ends. The CDR3 has 14 amino acids. The V gene's germline CDR1 is MDHEN and CDR2 SYDVKM. In DNA, the CDR3 is TGTGCCAGCAGTTTTACAGGGAGGGGCACTGAAGCTTTCTTT. It codes for CASSFTGRGTEAFF.

V is TRBV9 and J is TRBJ2-3; either TRBD1 or TRBD2 may fit D (7 bases each). This CDR3 is built from 15 residues. The V end lost 4 bases, the J end lost 0 bases, and 12 bases lay between the germline ends. The germline gives CDR1 SGDLS, CDR2 YYNGEE. Here the CDR3 reads CASSPGGVSTDTQYF. The CDR3 DNA reads as TGTGCCAGCAGCCCAGGGGGGGTAAGCACAGATACGCAGTATTTT.

The genes are TRBV19 and TRBJ2-7, with 9 bases aligning to TRBD2. V lost 4 bases, J lost 3 bases, and 19 bases stayed unmatched. The CDR3 is 19 amino acids. Germline assignment: CDR1 LNHDA and CDR2 SQIVND (reference sequence). The CDR3 protein is CASSTPGGQGPSGVYEQYF. The CDR3 nucleotides read TGTGCCAGTAGTACCCCCGGGGGCCAGGGCCCTAGCGGGGTCTACGAGCAGTACTTC.

The rearrangement links TRBV12-3 or TRBV12-4 to TRBJ1-6; D remains unclear. Trimming left V 2 bases short and J 15 bases short, with 14 bases between. The CDR3 has 13 amino acids. CDR3 region: CASSLSGTPVLHF. The CDR3 nucleotides read TGTGCCAGCAGTTTAAGTGGCACACCAGTCCTCCACTTT.

The CDR3 is CASSSRTGQYF. CDR3 nucleotides: TGTGCCAGCAGTTCGAGGACAGGTCAATACTTC. This chain connects TRBV12-3 or TRBV12-4 to TRBJ2-7, with 7 bases aligning to TRBD1. After removal of 4 bases from V and 13 bases from J, the junction contained 7 bases not matched to a gene. The CDR3 sequence is 11 residues long.

To note about this clone: The same CDR3 also results from other DNA sequences found in this sample. The V call is TRBV6-5, the J call TRBJ1-1, with D maybe TRBD1 (6 bases). The germline V gene encodes CDR1 MNHEY and CDR2 SVGAGI. V shed 0 bases and J shed 0 bases, with 8 bases lying between them. This CDR3 has 15 amino acids. The CDR3 DNA follows: TGTGCCAGCAGTTACTCGCAGGGGTTGAACACTGAAGCTTTCTTT. It encodes CASSYSQGLNTEAFF.

This clone has a single count. CDR3 loop: CASSLGGYGYGYTF. In DNA form, the CDR3 reads TGTGCCAGCAGCTTAGGGGGCTACGGTTATGGCTACACCTTC. This chain uses TRBV7-8 with TRBJ1-2, with D possibly TRBD1 on 5 matching bases. The CDR3 spans 14 residues. Trimming pared 1 base from V and 5 bases from J, leaving 11 bases between. Germline values: CDR1 SGHVS, CDR2 FQNEAQ.

V is TRBV5-1 and J is TRBJ2-7; D unresolved. The CDR3 has 14 amino acids. Germline lookup yields CDR1 SGHRS and CDR2 YFSETQ. V was clipped by 4 bases and J by 4 bases, with 15 bases between them. Here the CDR3 reads CASSQTPPYYEQYF. DNA for the CDR3: TGCGCCAGCAGCCAGACACCACCTTATTACGAGCAGTACTTC.

The chain joins TRBV18 to TRBJ1-6; D is undetermined. CDR1 is KGHSH, CDR2 LQKENI, per germline. The CDR3 length is 16 residues. V lost 6 bases and J lost 0, with 12 bases in between. Written as DNA, the CDR3 is TGTGCCAGCTCCTCGGCCGGCCGCTCCTATAATTCACCCCTCCACTTT. Protein sequence: CASSSAGRSYNSPLHF.